This T cell receptor beta chain emerged from a study of cytomegalovirus exposure and HLA in healthy donors. The study, taken as a whole, reports: Previously analyzed data showed that most TCR beta V segments were productive at a frequency of about 87% or about 30%.

As regards this clone: Its antigen is currently unknown.

Trimming stripped 7 bases from V and 3 bases from J, with 10 bases between. The V gene's germline CDR1 is ENHRY and CDR2 SYGVKD. The CDR3 loop spans 12 amino acids. The PCR used 60 Vbeta and 13 Jbeta primers. The table came from immunoSEQ multiplex PCR; TCRdb's copy has only in-frame clones and leaves some out. The sample has around 150,000 clones; about 63% are singletons. This clonotype originated in a woman between 35 and 50 years old in good health and CMV-seropositive. The V call is TRBV10-3, the J call TRBJ2-7; D perhaps matches TRBD2 (6 bases). Sequencing was done on a sample of PBMCs. This chain's CDR3 is CAIMTSSYEQYF. DNA for the CDR3: TGTGCCATCATGACTAGTAGCTACGAGCAGTACTTC.